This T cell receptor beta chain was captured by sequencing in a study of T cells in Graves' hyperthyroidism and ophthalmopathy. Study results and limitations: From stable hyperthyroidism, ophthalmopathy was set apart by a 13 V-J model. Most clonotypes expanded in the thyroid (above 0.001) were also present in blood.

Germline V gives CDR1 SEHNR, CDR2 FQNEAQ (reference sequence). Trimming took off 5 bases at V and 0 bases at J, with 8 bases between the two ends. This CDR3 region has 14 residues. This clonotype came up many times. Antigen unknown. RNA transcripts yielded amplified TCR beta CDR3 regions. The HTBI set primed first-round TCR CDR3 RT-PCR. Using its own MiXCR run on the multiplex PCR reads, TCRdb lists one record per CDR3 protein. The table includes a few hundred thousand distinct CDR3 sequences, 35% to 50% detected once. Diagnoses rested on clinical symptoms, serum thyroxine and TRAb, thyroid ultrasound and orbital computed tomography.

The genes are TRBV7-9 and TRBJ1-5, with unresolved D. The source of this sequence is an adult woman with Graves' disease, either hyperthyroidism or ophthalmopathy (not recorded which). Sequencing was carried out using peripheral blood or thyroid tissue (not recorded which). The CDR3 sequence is CASSLGYSNQPQHF. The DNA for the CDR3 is TGTGCCAGCAGCCTGGGATATAGCAATCAGCCCCAGCATTTT.